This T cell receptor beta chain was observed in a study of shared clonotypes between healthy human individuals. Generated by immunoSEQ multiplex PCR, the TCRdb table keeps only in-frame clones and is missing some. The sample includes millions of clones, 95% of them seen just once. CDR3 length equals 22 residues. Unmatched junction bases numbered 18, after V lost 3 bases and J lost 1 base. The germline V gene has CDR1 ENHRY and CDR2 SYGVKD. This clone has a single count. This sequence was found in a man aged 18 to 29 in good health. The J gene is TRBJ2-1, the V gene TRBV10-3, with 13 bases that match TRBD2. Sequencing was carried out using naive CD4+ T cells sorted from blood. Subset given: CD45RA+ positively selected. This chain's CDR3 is CAISDLSPMGLAGIVSYNEQFF. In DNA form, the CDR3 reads TGTGCCATCAGTGATCTCTCCCCCATGGGACTAGCGGGAATCGTGTCCTACAATGAGCAGTTCTTC.